This TCR beta chain comes out of a study of follicular helper T cells after annual influenza vaccination. Study conclusions and caveats: Yearly vaccinations repeatedly recalled conserved clonotypes in ICOS+CD38+ cTfh. ICOS+CD38+ cTfh clonality change tracked circulating plasmablast frequency change.

Specified time point: 2015-2016 season, pre-vaccination. Germline V CDR1 and CDR2: LNHDA, SQIVND (reference sequence). Germline trimming cut 3 bases from V and 2 bases from J; bases unmatched to any gene: 3. The CDR3 extends over 14 amino acids. TCRdb's table, derived via immunoSEQ multiplex PCR, lists solely in-frame clones and lacks some. The table records about 14,000 clones, 65% to 85% of them present only once. A single count supports this clone. Its antigen remains unknown. This TCR was sampled from an adult who received the influenza vaccine. The V call is TRBV19, the J call TRBJ2-5, with 7 bases fitting TRBD1. Sample: CXCR5- memory CD4+ T cells sorted from blood, taken on the day of influenza vaccination. The CDR3 here is CASSIGTVQETQYF. The DNA of the CDR3 is TGTGCCAGTAGTATTGGGACAGTACAAGAGACCCAGTACTTC.